This TCR beta chain was observed in a study of post-analysis software for immune sequencing data. Concerning this clonotype itself: Its antigen is undetermined.

The CDR3 length is 12 residues. CDR1 SGHRS and CDR2 YFSETQ come from the germline V gene. V gave up 6 bases and J gave up 5 bases, with 11 bases separating them. Study-wide findings and caveats: Patients carried a handful of TRBV segments more frequently than controls did, and TRBV5-6, TRBV5-1 and TRBV20-1 were among them.

The TCR beta cDNA libraries carried unique molecular identifiers. Hundreds of thousands of cDNA molecules came from around 1 to 9.1 million T cells. TCRdb recomputed calls from the PCR reads with MiXCR, one row per CDR3 protein. The repertoire holds 350,000 to 500,000 distinct CDR3 sequences, with more than 30% as singletons. What was sequenced was blood. The receptor comes from a girl aged 2 to 10 with multiple sclerosis. The chain uses TRBV5-1 and TRBJ2-5, with D maybe TRBD1 (5 bases). DNA of the CDR3: TGCGCCAGCAATCCAGGGTTCGAGACCCAGTACTTC. It yields the protein CASNPGFETQYF.